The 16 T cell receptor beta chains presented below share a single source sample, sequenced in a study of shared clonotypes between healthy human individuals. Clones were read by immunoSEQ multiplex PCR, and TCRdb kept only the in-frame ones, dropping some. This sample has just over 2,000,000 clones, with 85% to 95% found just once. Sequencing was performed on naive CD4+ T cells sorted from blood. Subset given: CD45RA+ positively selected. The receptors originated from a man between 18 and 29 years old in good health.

CDR3 bases: TGCGCCAGCAGCTGGGGTAGCGGGAATGAGCAGTTCTTC. Its protein product is CASSWGSGNEQFF. This rearrangement joins TRBV5-1 to TRBJ2-1; TRBD2 aligns across 7 bases. With 3 bases clipped from V and 7 bases from J, the junction kept 4 bases outside the gene matches. The CDR3 runs to 13 residues. The germline CDR1 and CDR2 sequences are SGHRS and YFSETQ.

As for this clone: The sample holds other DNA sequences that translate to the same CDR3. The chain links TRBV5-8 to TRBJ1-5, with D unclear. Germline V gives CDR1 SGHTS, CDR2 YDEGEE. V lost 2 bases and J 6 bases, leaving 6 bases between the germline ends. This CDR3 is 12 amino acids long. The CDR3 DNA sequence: TGTGCCAGCAGCTTATTAGGTCAGCCCCAGCATTTT. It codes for CASSLLGQPQHF.

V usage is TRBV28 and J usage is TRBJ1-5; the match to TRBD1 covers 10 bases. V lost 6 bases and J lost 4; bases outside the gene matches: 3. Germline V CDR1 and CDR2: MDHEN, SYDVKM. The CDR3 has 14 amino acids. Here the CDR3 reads CASRTGQGNQPQHF. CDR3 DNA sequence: TGTGCCAGCAGAACGGGACAGGGGAATCAGCCCCAGCATTTT.

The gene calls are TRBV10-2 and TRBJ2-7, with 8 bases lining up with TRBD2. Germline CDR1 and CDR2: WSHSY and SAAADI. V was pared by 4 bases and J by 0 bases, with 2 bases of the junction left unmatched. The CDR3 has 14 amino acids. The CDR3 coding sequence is TGCGCCAGCAGTGGGAGCGGGGGCTCCTACGAGCAGTACTTC. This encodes CASSGSGGSYEQYF.

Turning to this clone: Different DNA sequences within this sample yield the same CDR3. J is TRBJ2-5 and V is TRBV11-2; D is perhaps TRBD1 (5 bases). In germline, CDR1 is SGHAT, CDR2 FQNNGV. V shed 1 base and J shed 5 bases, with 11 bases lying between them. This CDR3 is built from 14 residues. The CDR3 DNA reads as TGTGCCAGCAGCTTAGGGACAAAACGGGAGACCCAGTACTTC. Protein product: CASSLGTKRETQYF. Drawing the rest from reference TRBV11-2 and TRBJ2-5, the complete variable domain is EAGVAQSPRYKIIEKRQSVAFWCNPISGHATLYWYQQILGQGPKLLIQFQNNGVVDDSQLPKDRFSAERLKGVDSTLKIQPAKLEDSAVYLCASSLGTKRETQYFGPGTRLLVL.

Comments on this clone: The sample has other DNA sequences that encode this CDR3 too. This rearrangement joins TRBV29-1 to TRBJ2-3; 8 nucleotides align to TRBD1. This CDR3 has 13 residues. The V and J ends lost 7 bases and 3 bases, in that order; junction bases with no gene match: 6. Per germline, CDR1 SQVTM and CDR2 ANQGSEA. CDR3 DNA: TGCAGCGCCAGACAGGGGTCAACAGATACGCAGTATTTT. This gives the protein CSARQGSTDTQYF.

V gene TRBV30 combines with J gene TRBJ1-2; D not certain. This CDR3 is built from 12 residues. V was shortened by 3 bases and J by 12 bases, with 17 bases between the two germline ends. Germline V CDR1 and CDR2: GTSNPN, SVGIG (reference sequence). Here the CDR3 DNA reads TGTGCCTGGAGATTACCCCAGGACGTCCACACCTTC. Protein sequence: CAWRLPQDVHTF.

The CDR3 region has the DNA TGTGCCAGCAGCTTAGTTGGCCAGGGTATCGGCTCCTACGAGCAGTACTTC. As protein: CASSLVGQGIGSYEQYF. V usage is TRBV7-2 and J usage is TRBJ2-7, with a tentative D call TRBD1 (5 bases). V lost 1 base, J lost 0 bases, and 16 bases lay in between. The CDR3 runs to 17 residues. The germline V gene has CDR1 SGHTA and CDR2 FQGNSA.

The CDR3 bases are TGTGCCAGCAGCCTCGTGGAGGATTCACCCCTCCACTTT. Translating it yields CASSLVEDSPLHF. V usage is TRBV14 and J usage is TRBJ1-6; D unclear. The length of the CDR3 is 13 residues. V lost 4 bases and J lost 8, with 9 bases in between. From germline, CDR1 is SGHDN and CDR2 FVKESK.

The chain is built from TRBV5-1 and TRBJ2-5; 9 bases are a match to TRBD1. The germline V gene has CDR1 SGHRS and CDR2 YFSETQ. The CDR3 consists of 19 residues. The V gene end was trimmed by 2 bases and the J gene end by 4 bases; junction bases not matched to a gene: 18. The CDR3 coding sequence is TGCGCCAGCAGCTTTGTCGGCCAAATACAGGGGGCAAGGGGAGAGACCCAGTACTTC. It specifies CASSFVGQIQGARGETQYF.

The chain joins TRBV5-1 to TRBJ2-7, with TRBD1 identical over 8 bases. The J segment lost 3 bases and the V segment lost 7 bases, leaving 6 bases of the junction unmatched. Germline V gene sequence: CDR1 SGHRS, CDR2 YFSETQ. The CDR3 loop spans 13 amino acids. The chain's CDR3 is CASGWDRNYEQYF. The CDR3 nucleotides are TGCGCCAGCGGTTGGGACAGGAACTACGAGCAGTACTTC.

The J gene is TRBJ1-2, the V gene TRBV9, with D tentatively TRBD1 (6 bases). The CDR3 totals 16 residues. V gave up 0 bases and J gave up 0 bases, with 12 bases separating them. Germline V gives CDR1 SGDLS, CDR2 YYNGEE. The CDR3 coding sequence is TGTGCCAGCAGCGTAGCAGGGGACCCCGCTAACTATGGCTACACCTTC. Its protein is CASSVAGDPANYGYTF.

This CDR3 reads CAWSVPGQGFRELFF. DNA of the CDR3: TGTGCCTGGAGTGTACCGGGACAGGGGTTCAGGGAGCTGTTTTTT. The gene calls are TRBV30 and TRBJ2-2; TRBD1 matches at 10 bases. Germline V gene lookup returns CDR1 GTSNPN and CDR2 SVGIG (reference sequence). The CDR3 loop spans 15 amino acids. Germline trimming cut 0 bases from V and 9 bases from J; bases unmatched to any gene: 7.

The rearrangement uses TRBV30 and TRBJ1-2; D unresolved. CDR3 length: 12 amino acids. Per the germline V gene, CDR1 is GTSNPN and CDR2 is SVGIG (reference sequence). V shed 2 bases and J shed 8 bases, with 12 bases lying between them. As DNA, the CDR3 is TGTGCCTGGAGTCCCGCCTCTCCGGGCTACACCTTC. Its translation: CAWSPASPGYTF.

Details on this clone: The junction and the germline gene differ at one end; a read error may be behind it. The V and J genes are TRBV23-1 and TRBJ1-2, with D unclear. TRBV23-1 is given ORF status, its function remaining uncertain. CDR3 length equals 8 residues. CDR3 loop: CASISRFF. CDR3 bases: TGCGCCAGCATATCCAGGTTCTTC.

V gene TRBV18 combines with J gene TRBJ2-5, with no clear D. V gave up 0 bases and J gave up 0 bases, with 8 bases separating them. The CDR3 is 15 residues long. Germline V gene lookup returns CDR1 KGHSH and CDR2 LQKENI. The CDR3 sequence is CASSPPTADQETQYF. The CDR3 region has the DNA TGTGCCAGCTCACCACCGACGGCAGACCAAGAGACCCAGTACTTC.